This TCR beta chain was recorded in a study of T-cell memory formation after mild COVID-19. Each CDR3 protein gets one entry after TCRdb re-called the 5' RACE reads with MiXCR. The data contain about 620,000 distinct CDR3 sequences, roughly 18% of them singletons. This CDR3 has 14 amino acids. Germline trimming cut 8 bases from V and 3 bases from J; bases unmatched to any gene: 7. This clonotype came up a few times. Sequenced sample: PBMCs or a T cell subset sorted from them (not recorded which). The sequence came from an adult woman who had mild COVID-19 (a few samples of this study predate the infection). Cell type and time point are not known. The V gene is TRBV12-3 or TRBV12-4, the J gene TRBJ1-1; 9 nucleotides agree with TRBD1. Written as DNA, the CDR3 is TGTGCCAGCTCGAACAGGGGGCGATACACTGAAGCTTTCTTT. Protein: CASSNRGRYTEAFF.